This T cell receptor (beta chain) was retrieved from a study of human thymus T cells. General study findings and limits: Apparent bias marked the V and J gene usage of thymic and blood repertoires. As related research reported, thymic repertoires overlapped highly among unrelated individuals.

As for this clone: What it recognizes is unknown.

CDR1 and CDR2 (germline): GTSNPN, SVGIG (reference sequence). The CDR3 length is 16 residues. Trimming removed 3 bases from V and 3 bases from J, with 20 bases in between. Resected material from corrective heart surgery provided the thymus tissue analysed. Healthy Finnish infants having corrective surgery for congenital heart defects served as donors. Produced via immunoSEQ multiplex PCR; TCRdb's table is partial and in-frame only. Of tens of thousands of clones listed, 90% to 98% are singletons. The sequence was collected from a boy in the first two years of life with a congenital heart defect but otherwise immunologically healthy. V is TRBV30 and J is TRBJ1-1, with D possibly TRBD1 on 5 matching bases. The sequencing input was thymus tissue. Here the CDR3 reads CAWSAKPRDVYTEAFF. The CDR3, as DNA: TGTGCCTGGAGCGCAAAACCCAGGGATGTATACACTGAAGCTTTCTTT.